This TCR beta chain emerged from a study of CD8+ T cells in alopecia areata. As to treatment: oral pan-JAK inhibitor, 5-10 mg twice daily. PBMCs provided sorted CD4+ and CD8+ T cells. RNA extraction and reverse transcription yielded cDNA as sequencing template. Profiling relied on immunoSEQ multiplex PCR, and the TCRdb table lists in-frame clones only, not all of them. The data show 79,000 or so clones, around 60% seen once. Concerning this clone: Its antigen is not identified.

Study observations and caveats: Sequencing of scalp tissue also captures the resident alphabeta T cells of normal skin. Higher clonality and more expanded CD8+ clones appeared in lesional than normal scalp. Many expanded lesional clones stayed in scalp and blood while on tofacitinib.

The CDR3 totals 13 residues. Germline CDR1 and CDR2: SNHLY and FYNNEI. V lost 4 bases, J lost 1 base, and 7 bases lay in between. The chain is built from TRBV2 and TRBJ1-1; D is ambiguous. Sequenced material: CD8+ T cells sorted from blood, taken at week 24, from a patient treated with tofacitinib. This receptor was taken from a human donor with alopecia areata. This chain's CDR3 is CASSGLWNTEAFF. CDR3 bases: TGTGCCAGCAGTGGACTTTGGAACACTGAAGCTTTCTTT.